This T cell receptor (beta chain) stems from a study of blood T cell repertoires in COVID-19 (TCRdb year 2020). Background on the whole study: The collaborator samples originated in the United States, Italy and Spain and spanned the acute and convalescent phases of COVID-19. The prospective study material was composed of cDNA or gDNA derived from T cells, B-cell-depleted T cells, or PBMCs. Deeply sampled blood TCRbeta repertoires from subjects exposed to, actively infected with, or recovered from COVID-19 were included in the dataset. The repertoires were released in a freely available public database intended as a resource for research on the immune response to SARS-CoV-2. Samples were obtained from the ongoing ImmuneRACE study (first 160 participants) and from 950 to 1,500 subjects provided by 6 global collaborators. Sample metadata almost always included a de-identified subject ID, COVID-19 status, age in years and sex. Where available, HLA class I and class II types were taken from metadata supplied by the sample provider and were not determined by assay-based typing. Points the paper makes about the study in general: Clinical and demographic metadata were provided uncurated, with the amount varying by source and participant.

This clone appeared a single time. The target of this receptor is not known. One base away there is no much larger clone; base qualities are not given. TCRbeta CDR3 regions were amplified from genomic DNA by means of the immunoSEQ Assay, a bias-controlled multiplex PCR. The authors' pipeline ran thus. Within the assay, amplification of reference gene primers was used to estimate how many nucleated cells each sample contained. To quantify the absolute abundance of each unique TCRbeta CDR3 rearrangement, sequence reads were collapsed and filtered. For each sample, productive Simpson clonality was calculated by taking the square root of Simpson's diversity index across productive rearrangements. Not all clones reach the TCRdb copy of this immuneACCESS table, which keeps in-frame sequences only. Checked studies attribute under half of the gap to unresolved V genes and leave the rest unexplained. That table gives V, J and clone size, and the DNA gave D and trimming. In all, the sample holds about 45,000 clones, and roughly nine tenths of those were seen once. The ten biggest clones cover 9.2% of the sample.

Germline trimming: 3 bases from V, 5 bases from J; junction bases outside gene matches: 6. Including cysteine and phenylalanine, the CDR3 has 16 amino acids. The retained sequence is limited to the CDR3, 48 bases, with the frame set at the first base. CDR1 and CDR2 are read off the germline V gene as SGHDN and FVKESK. Collaborating institutions collected whole blood in K2EDTA tubes following their own protocols. For TCRbeta analysis, collaborator samples were shipped as frozen whole blood, as isolated PBMCs, or as DNA extracted from either sample type. The V and J genes are TRBV14 and TRBJ2-5, and 13 junction bases match TRBD2. This TCR derives from a human donor in a cohort sampled during active COVID-19. The sequencing input was peripheral blood. The CDR3 has the sequence CASSHAGLAGVETQYF. The DNA reads TGTGCCAGCAGCCATGCCGGACTAGCGGGGGTTGAGACCCAGTACTTC.